The source of this T cell receptor (beta chain) is a study of STAT5B mutations in CD4+ large granular lymphocyte leukemia. Overall study context: Among healthy donors, a particular HLA allele went with more CDR3 'QG' motifs.

Libraries were prepared by immunoSEQ multiplex PCR; TCRdb keeps only in-frame clonotypes and omits some of them. This sample has just over 40,000 clones; roughly 76% occur once, and the top ten carry approximately 3.8%. This CDR3 is built from 13 residues. The germline gives CDR1 SNHLY, CDR2 FYNNEI. V shed 7 bases and J shed 10 bases, with 14 bases lying between them. On this clone: Its specificity is unknown.

Findings and caveats of the study: No patients shared main leukemic clonotypes, though about 26% appeared at low frequency elsewhere.

The chain links TRBV2 to TRBJ1-6; D is undetermined. Sequenced input: CD4+ T cells from blood buffy coats. This TCR came from a human donor in good health. The CDR3 region has the DNA TGTGCCAGCATGGAACAATCGGGATCACCCCTCCACTTT. Translating gives CASMEQSGSPLHF. Supplemented by reference TRBV2 and TRBJ1-6, the full variable domain reads EPEVTQTPSHQVTQMGQEVILRCVPISNHLYFYWYRQILGQKVEFLVSFYNNEISEKSEIFDDQFSVERPDGSNFTLKIRSTKLEDSAMYFCASMEQSGSPLHFGNGTRLTVT.